A selection of T cell receptor beta chains follows, all from one sample in a study of blood T cell repertoires in COVID-19. Profiled with immunoSEQ multiplex PCR; TCRdb holds only in-frame clones, not every one. Altogether approximately 210,000 clones are present, about 84% being singletons, with the ten largest covering approximately 8%. Sequenced: peripheral blood. The source of these receptors is a woman older than 75 with COVID-19, enrolled during active disease. The CDR3 runs from the conserved cysteine through the conserved F or W.

v_gene: TRBV7-6
CDR3aa: CASSLMGVPQETQYF

v_gene: TRBV28
CDR3aa: CASPTDSGNTIYF

v_gene: TRBV3-1/TRBV3-2
CDR3aa: CASSHADRGDQPQHF

v_gene: TRBV27
CDR3aa: CASSLGTGRPGGEKLFF

v_gene: TRBV5-1
CDR3aa: CASSPDGGSSYEQYF

v_gene: TRBV2
CDR3aa: CASGYTGGSQPQHF

v_gene: TRBV15
CDR3aa: CATSRDRETSNYGYTF

v_gene: TRBV27
CDR3aa: CASSLQGSEKLFF

v_gene: TRBV5-1
CDR3aa: CASSFVSIQETQYF

v_gene: TRBV6-5
CDR3aa: CASSSRLAGGFNEQFF

v_gene: TRBV19
CDR3aa: CASSTPLVEGRNTGELFF

v_gene: TRBV2
CDR3aa: CASRIGADTQYF

v_gene: TRBV18
CDR3aa: CASSWAELNTEAFF

v_gene: TRBV27
CDR3aa: CASSPRTDLAQYF

v_gene: TRBV19
CDR3aa: CASSIYSRTNEAFF

v_gene: TRBV19
CDR3aa: CASRSNGINQPQHF